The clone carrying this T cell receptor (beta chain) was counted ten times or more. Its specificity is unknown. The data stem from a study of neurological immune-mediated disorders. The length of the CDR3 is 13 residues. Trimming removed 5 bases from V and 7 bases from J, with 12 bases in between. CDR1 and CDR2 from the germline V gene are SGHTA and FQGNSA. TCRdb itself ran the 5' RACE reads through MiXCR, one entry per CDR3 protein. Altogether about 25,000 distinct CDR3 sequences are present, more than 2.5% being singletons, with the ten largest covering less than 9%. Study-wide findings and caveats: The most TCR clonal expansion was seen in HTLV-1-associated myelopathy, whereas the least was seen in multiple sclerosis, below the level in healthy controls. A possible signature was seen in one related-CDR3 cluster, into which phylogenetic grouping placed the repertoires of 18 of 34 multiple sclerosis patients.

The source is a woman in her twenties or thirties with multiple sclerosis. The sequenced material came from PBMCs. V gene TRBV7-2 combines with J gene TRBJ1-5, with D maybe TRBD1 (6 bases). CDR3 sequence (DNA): TGTGCCAGCAGCCCAGGGGTTTACCAGCCCCAGCATTTT. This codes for CASSPGVYQPQHF.